The clone carrying this T cell receptor (beta chain) came up a few times. No antigen is known for it. The sample is drawn from a study of blood T cells in healthy people across ages. Study-wide points: Per million T cells, the diversity of TCR beta decreased roughly linearly as age advanced.

Through a sample-barcoded 5' primer and a J-beta primer mix, a second PCR was run for roughly 6 to 11 cycles. Template switching added a 12-random-nucleotide identifier to every cDNA molecule. TCRdb re-analysed the 5' RACE reads in MiXCR, keeping a single row per CDR3 protein. The sample lists 1.5 million to 2 million distinct CDR3 sequences, approximately 30% occurring once. The V segment lost 5 bases and the J segment 0 bases; nucleotides outside the gene matches: 3. Germline CDR1 DFQATT, CDR2 SNEGSKA (reference sequence). This CDR3 region has 14 residues. Isolation yielded PBMCs, at least 7 million per sample, in every case.

Sequencing was carried out using blood. The V call is TRBV20-1, the J call TRBJ2-7, with 11 nucleotides matching TRBD1. The sequence derives from a woman in her 30s in good health. The CDR3 DNA follows: TGCAGTGCTGGACAGGGGGCCCCCTCCTACGAGCAGTACTTC. Translating gives CSAGQGAPSYEQYF.